The clone carrying this T cell receptor (beta chain) was seen only a few times. RNA transcripts were the template for amplifying TCR beta CDR3 regions. Researchers ran a first-round RT-PCR on the TCR CDR3 using the HTBI primer set. TCRdb reanalysed the multiplex PCR reads using MiXCR and keeps one entry per CDR3 protein. The table shows 300,000 to 450,000 distinct CDR3 sequences, with around an eighth occurring only once. This entry comes from a study of T cells in Graves' hyperthyroidism and ophthalmopathy. This CDR3 has 14 amino acids. Germline V gene data show CDR1 as DFQATT and CDR2 as SNEGSKA (reference sequence). V was clipped by 0 bases and J by 7 bases; unmatched bases: 7.

This receptor was taken from a man aged 25 to 45 with Graves' hyperthyroidism that later progressed to Graves' ophthalmopathy. J is TRBJ1-1 and V is TRBV20-1; 8 bases are shared with TRBD1. Sequencing was carried out using blood. The CDR3 reads CSARELDRAVEAFF. As DNA, the CDR3 is TGCAGTGCTAGAGAACTGGACAGGGCAGTTGAAGCTTTCTTT.